The 20 T cell receptor beta chains given below trace back to one sample, sequenced in a study of T cells after yellow fever vaccination. TCRdb ran MiXCR on the 5' RACE reads and lists one entry per CDR3 protein. The table has under 300,000 distinct CDR3 sequences, about 7% seen once. Sequenced material: CD4+ T cells sorted from PBMCs, taken 15 days after the yellow fever booster vaccination. These receptors all stem from a man younger than 40 who received the YFV17D yellow fever vaccine.

This clonotype has only a few counts. The chain carries TRBV7-2 and TRBJ2-3; D might be TRBD2 (6 bases). The V end was cut by 5 bases, the J end by 2 bases, with 17 bases between. Per germline, CDR1 SGHTA and CDR2 FQGNSA. The CDR3 length is 16 residues. CDR3 sequence reads: CASSQDYPNPTDTQYF. For the CDR3, the DNA is TGTGCCAGCAGCCAGGACTACCCGAACCCCACAGATACGCAGTATTTT.

V and J are TRBV7-9 and TRBJ2-7, with a tentative D call TRBD2 (6 bases). The V and J ends lost 5 bases and 3 bases respectively, with 20 bases between them. CDR3 length: 16 amino acids. Germline V gene data show CDR1 as SEHNR and CDR2 as FQNEAQ (reference sequence). CDR3 in DNA: TGTGCCAGCAGCACTCCTAGCGACAAAATTTACTACGAGCAGTACTTC. Translated, it gives CASSTPSDKIYYEQYF.

Ten or more counts support this clonotype. The chain has TRBV10-1 and TRBJ2-5; 7 bases are shared with TRBD2. Trimming took 4 bases from V and 0 from J; bases not matched to a gene: 2. Germline CDR1 is WNHNN and CDR2 is SYGVQD (reference sequence). This CDR3 is built from 14 residues. The CDR3 loop is CASSVGTNQETQYF. The CDR3 region has the DNA TGCGCCAGCAGTGTGGGGACTAACCAAGAGACCCAGTACTTC.

This clonotype was observed a handful of times. This chain joins TRBV5-1 and TRBJ1-4; the match to TRBD1 covers 9 bases. The V gene end was trimmed by 4 bases and the J gene end by 4 bases; junction bases not matched to a gene: 2. CDR3 size: 14 residues. Germline CDR1 and CDR2: SGHRS and YFSETQ. The DNA for the CDR3 is TGCGCCAGCAGCATGGACAGGGGTAATGAAAAACTGTTTTTT. Protein product: CASSMDRGNEKLFF.

The genes are TRBV5-6 and TRBJ2-2; 10 bases are a match to TRBD2. The V and J ends lost 3 bases and 1 base, in that order; junction bases with no gene match: 3. The CDR3 is made up of 16 amino acids. Germline CDR1 is SGHDT and CDR2 is YYEEEE. CDR3 sequence (DNA): TGTGCCAGCAGCTCGGGGACTAGCGAGAACACCGGGGAGCTGTTTTTT. Protein sequence: CASSSGTSENTGELFF.

This clonotype was counted many times. The rearrangement uses TRBV20-1 and TRBJ1-6; TRBD1 matches 10 bases. Per the germline V gene, CDR1 is DFQATT and CDR2 is SNEGSKA (reference sequence). The CDR3 contains 15 residues. V was pared by 1 base and J by 10 bases, with 7 bases of the junction left unmatched. The CDR3 nucleotides read TGCAGTGCTAGAGCCAGGACAGGGGGGGGATCACCCCTCCACTTT. Its protein product is CSARARTGGGSPLHF.

This sequence joins TRBV5-1 and TRBJ2-7; 8 positions match TRBD2. The CDR3 is 16 amino acids. V gave up 3 bases and J gave up 1 base; unmatched junction bases: 9. CDR1 is SGHRS and CDR2 is YFSETQ in the germline V gene. CDR3 nucleotide sequence: TGCGCCAGCAGCTCCCAGACTGGCGGGGGGTCCTACGAGCAGTACTTC. Translation gives CASSSQTGGGSYEQYF.

This chain uses TRBV5-1 with TRBJ2-3; D is unresolved. With 0 bases removed from V and 2 bases from J, the gap between germline ends came to 16 bases. This CDR3 is 17 amino acids long. The germline CDR1 and CDR2 sequences are SGHRS and YFSETQ. CDR3 sequence: CASSLGYIAPYTDTQYF. DNA of the CDR3: TGCGCCAGCAGCTTGGGGTATATAGCTCCCTACACAGATACGCAGTATTTT.

This clonotype was picked up many times. The chain carries TRBV5-1 and TRBJ2-3; D ambiguous. The V end was cut by 5 bases, the J end by 2 bases, with 15 bases between. This CDR3 region has 15 residues. Germline-derived CDR1 and CDR2 are SGHRS and YFSETQ. The DNA of the CDR3 is TGCGCCAGCAGGCTGACCTCCGGATTCACAGATACGCAGTATTTT. The encoded protein is CASRLTSGFTDTQYF. Together with reference TRBV5-1 and TRBJ2-3, the CDR3 gives the full variable domain: KAGVTQTPRYLIKTRGQQVTLSCSPISGHRSVSWYQQTPGQGLQFLFEYFSETQRNKGNFPGRFSGRQFSNSRSEMNVSTLELGDSALYLCASRLTSGFTDTQYFGPGTRLTVL.

The chain links TRBV5-1 to TRBJ2-1; possibly TRBD1 or TRBD2 for D (5 bases each). The CDR3 consists of 16 residues. CDR1 is SGHRS and CDR2 is YFSETQ in the germline V gene. The V end was cut by 0 bases, the J end by 7 bases, with 17 bases between. The CDR3 loop is CASSLARTSGINEQFF. CDR3 in DNA: TGCGCCAGCAGCTTGGCCAGGACATCGGGAATAAATGAGCAGTTCTTC.

This clonotype was seen ten or more times. The CDR3 sequence is CASSQVLAGTEQYF. The CDR3 DNA reads TGTGCCAGCAGCCAGGTCCTAGCGGGTACCGAGCAGTACTTC. The V and J genes are TRBV3-1 and TRBJ2-7, with 8 nucleotides matching TRBD2. In germline, CDR1 is LGHDT, CDR2 YNNKEL (reference sequence). With 3 bases clipped from V and 6 bases from J, the junction kept 7 bases outside the gene matches. The CDR3 has 14 amino acids.

This chain uses TRBV7-8 with TRBJ1-2, with 9 bases lining up with TRBD1. The CDR3 covers 16 residues. Trimming at V came to 5 bases and at J to 5 bases, leaving 12 bases not matched to a gene. Germline CDR1 and CDR2: SGHVS and FQNEAQ. The CDR3 here is CASSPKSRTGEYGYTF. Written as DNA, the CDR3 is TGTGCCAGCAGCCCCAAATCCCGGACAGGGGAGTATGGCTACACCTTC. Based on the CDR3 plus reference TRBV7-8 and TRBJ1-2, the full variable domain is GAGVSQSPRYKVAKRGQDVALRCDPISGHVSLFWYQQALGQGPEFLTYFQNEAQLDKSGLPSDRFFAERPEGSVSTLKIQRTQQEDSAVYLCASSPKSRTGEYGYTFGSGTRLTVV.

The chain is built from TRBV7-2 and TRBJ1-2; D unclear. Germline-derived CDR1 and CDR2 are SGHTA and FQGNSA. V was pared by 5 bases and J by 4 bases, with 11 bases between. The CDR3 runs to 13 residues. This chain's CDR3 is CASSRNSFYGYTF. CDR3 sequence (DNA): TGTGCCAGCAGCCGAAACAGTTTCTATGGCTACACCTTC.

This clonotype was recorded at least ten times. The chain links TRBV20-1 to TRBJ2-5; either TRBD1 or TRBD2 may fit D (6 bases each). The CDR3 is 13 amino acids. In germline, CDR1 is DFQATT, CDR2 SNEGSKA (reference sequence). Trimming stripped 3 bases from V and 1 base from J, with 9 bases between. The CDR3 region is CSARRGVQETQYF. CDR3 DNA sequence: TGCAGTGCTAGGAGGGGGGTCCAAGAGACCCAGTACTTC.

The rearrangement joins TRBV7-3 to TRBJ2-5, with 7 bases fitting TRBD1. Germline lookup yields CDR1 SGHTA and CDR2 FQGTGA. This CDR3 contains 15 residues. Unmatched junction bases numbered 2, after V lost 0 bases and J lost 1 base. The CDR3 DNA reads TGTGCCAGCAGCTTAACAGGGGGCTTCCAAGAGACCCAGTACTTC. This translates into CASSLTGGFQETQYF.

This chain's CDR3 is CSAGGVPGEQYF. The CDR3 nucleotides are TGCAGTGCTGGGGGGGTCCCTGGAGAGCAGTACTTC. The V call is TRBV20-1, the J call TRBJ2-7; 7 nucleotides agree with TRBD2. V shed 5 bases and J 7 bases; nucleotides not matched to a gene: 8. The CDR3 contains 12 residues. The germline V gene has CDR1 DFQATT and CDR2 SNEGSKA (reference sequence).

This clonotype has more than one count but fewer than ten. The chain recombines TRBV7-2 with TRBJ1-2; no firm D call. Trimming took 1 base from V and 7 from J, leaving 10 bases between them. Per germline, CDR1 SGHTA and CDR2 FQGNSA. The CDR3 is 13 residues long. The CDR3 is CASSLGFEGGYTF. The CDR3 DNA sequence: TGTGCCAGCAGCTTAGGTTTTGAGGGTGGCTACACCTTC.

Ten or more counts support this clonotype. The chain couples TRBV7-2 to TRBJ1-2; D remains ambiguous. Trimming removed 1 base at V and 7 bases at J, with 19 bases between. From germline, CDR1 is SGHTA and CDR2 FQGNSA. This CDR3 region has 16 residues. CDR3 DNA sequence: TGTGCCAGCAGCTTAGGGGCCTGGCAGCTGCTCACTGGCTACACCTTC. It encodes CASSLGAWQLLTGYTF.

This clonotype has a handful of counts. The rearrangement uses TRBV7-2 and TRBJ1-1; D remains unclear. With 5 bases removed from V and 1 base from J, the gap between germline ends came to 11 bases. Germline CDR1 SGHTA, CDR2 FQGNSA. This CDR3 is built from 14 residues. CDR3 protein: CASSQGPANTEAFF. CDR3 nucleotides: TGTGCCAGCAGCCAAGGTCCAGCGAACACTGAAGCTTTCTTT.

This clonotype was observed a handful of times. The J gene is TRBJ2-7, the V gene TRBV27; TRBD1 is a possible D gene (5 bases). Per the germline V gene, CDR1 is MNHEY and CDR2 is SMNVEV (reference sequence). The CDR3 is made up of 16 amino acids. V dropped 6 bases and J dropped 2 bases, with 20 bases sitting between them. The CDR3 protein is CASSRATGHDPYEQYF. Here the CDR3 DNA reads TGTGCCAGCAGCCGAGCCACAGGACACGACCCCTACGAGCAGTACTTC.